The clone carrying this T cell receptor beta chain was picked up many times. Antigen: not known. This may come from a read error, since a much larger clone is one base off. TCRdb called the 5' RACE reads again in MiXCR, with one record for every CDR3 protein. This table has approximately 21,000 distinct CDR3 sequences, more than 25% appearing once. The CDR3 is 15 residues long. Germline CDR1 reads SGHAT; CDR2 reads FQNNGV. Study-wide results and caveats: Tumor Treg TCRs overlapped most with tumor naive CD4+ cells. Tumor memory CD4+ T cell TCR gene usage clustered with blood and lymph node memory CD4+ cells and lymph node naive CD4+ cells.

V is TRBV11-2 and J is TRBJ2-7; perhaps D is TRBD1 or TRBD2 (6 bases each). The sample taken for sequencing was tumor-infiltrating naive CD4+ T cells sorted from the breast tumor. Subset of the sample: naive CD4+ T cells, CD4+CD45RA+CD25-. The TCR comes from a female donor with breast cancer. The CDR3 protein is CACSFQGTSTEEQYF. In nucleotides, the CDR3 is TGTGCCTGCAGCTTCCAGGGGACTTCCACCGAGGAGCAGTACTTC.